This T cell receptor beta chain is from a study of shared clonotypes between healthy human individuals. Study at large: Each donor contributed plates that comprised three CD4 naive, three CD4 memory, two CD8 naive and one CD8 memory.

Study-wide points: Naive subsets usually exceeded memory subsets in estimated richness.

Sequencing used immunoSEQ multiplex PCR; TCRdb keeps in-frame clones, though not all of them. The table has about 110,000 clones, about 63% seen once. Comments on this clone: What it binds is not known.

The CDR3 is 15 residues long. Germline V gene data show CDR1 as SEHNR and CDR2 as FQNEAQ (reference sequence). V was pared by 5 bases and J by 5 bases, with 10 bases of the junction left unmatched. The source material was memory CD8+ T cells sorted from blood. Subset: CD45RO+ cells pooled with CCR7-negative TemRA cells. V gene TRBV7-9 combines with J gene TRBJ2-7; 9 positions agree with TRBD1. The TCR sequence derives from a woman in her 30s in good health. CDR3 amino acids: CASSPGTGFGDEQYF. The DNA for the CDR3 is TGTGCCAGCAGCCCAGGGACAGGGTTTGGCGACGAGCAGTACTTC.